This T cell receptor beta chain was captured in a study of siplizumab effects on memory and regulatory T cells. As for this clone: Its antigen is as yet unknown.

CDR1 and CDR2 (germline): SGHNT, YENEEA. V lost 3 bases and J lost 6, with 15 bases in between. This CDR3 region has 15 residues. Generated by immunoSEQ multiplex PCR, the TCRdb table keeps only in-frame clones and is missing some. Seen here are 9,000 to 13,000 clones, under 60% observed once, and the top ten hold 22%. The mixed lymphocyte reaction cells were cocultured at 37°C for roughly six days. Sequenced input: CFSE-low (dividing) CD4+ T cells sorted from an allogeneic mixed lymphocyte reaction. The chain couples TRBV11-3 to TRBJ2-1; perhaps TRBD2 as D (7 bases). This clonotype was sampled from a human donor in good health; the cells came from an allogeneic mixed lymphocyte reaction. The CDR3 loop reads CASSFEGGRSNEQFF. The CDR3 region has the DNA TGTGCCAGCAGCTTCGAGGGGGGGCGGTCCAATGAGCAGTTCTTC.